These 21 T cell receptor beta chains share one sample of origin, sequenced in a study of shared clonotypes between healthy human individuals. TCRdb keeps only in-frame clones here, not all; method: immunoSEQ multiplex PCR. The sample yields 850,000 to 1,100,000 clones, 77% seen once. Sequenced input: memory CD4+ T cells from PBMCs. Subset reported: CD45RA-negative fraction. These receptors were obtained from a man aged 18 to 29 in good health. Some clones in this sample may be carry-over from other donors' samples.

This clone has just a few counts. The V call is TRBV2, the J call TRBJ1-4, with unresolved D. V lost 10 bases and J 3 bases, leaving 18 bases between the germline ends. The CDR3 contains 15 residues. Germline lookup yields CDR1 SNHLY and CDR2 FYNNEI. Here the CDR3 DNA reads TGTGCCAACAAGGAGACCGGGTCGTCTAATGAAAAACTGTTTTTT. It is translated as CANKETGSSNEKLFF.

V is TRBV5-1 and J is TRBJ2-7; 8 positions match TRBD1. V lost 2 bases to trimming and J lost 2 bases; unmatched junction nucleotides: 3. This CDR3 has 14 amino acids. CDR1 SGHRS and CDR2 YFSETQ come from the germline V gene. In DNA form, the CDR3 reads TGCGCCAGCAGCTTTAACAGGGGGGCCTACGAGCAGTACTTC. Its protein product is CASSFNRGAYEQYF.

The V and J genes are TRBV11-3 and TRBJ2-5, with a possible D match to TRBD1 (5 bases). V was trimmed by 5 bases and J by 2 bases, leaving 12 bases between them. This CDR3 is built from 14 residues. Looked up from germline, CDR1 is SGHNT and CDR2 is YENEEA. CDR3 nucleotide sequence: TGTGCCAGCAGCAAATCCGCAGGGCAAGAGACCCAGTACTTC. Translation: CASSKSAGQETQYF. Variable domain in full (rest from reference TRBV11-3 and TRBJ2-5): EAGVVQSPRYKIIEKKQPVAFWCNPISGHNTLYWYLQNLGQGPELLIRYENEEAVDDSQLPKDRFSAERLKGVDSTLKIQPAELGDSAVYLCASSKSAGQETQYFGPGTRLLVL.

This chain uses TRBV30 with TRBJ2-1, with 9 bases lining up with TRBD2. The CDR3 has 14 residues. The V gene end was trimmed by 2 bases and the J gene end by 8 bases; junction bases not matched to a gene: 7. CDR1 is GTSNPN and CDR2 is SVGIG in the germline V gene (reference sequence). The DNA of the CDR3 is TGTGCCTGGAGTCTTGGAGCGGGAGGCGATGAGCAGTTCTTC. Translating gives CAWSLGAGGDEQFF. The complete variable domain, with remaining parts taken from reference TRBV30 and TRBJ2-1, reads SQTIHQWPATLVQPVGSPLSLECTVEGTSNPNLYWYRQAAGRGLQLLFYSVGIGQISSEVPQNLSASRPQDRQFILSSKKLLLSDSGFYLCAWSLGAGGDEQFFGPGTRLTVL.

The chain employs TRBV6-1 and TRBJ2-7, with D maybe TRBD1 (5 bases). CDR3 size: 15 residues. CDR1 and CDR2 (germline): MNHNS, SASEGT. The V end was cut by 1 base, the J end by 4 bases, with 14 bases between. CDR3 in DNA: TGTGCCAGCAGTGAAGTAGTCAGGGTTAGTTACGAGCAGTACTTC. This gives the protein CASSEVVRVSYEQYF.

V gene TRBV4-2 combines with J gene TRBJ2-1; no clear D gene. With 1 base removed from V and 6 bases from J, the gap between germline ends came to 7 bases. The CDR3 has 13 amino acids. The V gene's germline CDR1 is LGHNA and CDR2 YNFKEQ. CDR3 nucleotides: TGTGCCAGCAGCCAAGGAGAAGGCAATGAGCAGTTCTTC. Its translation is CASSQGEGNEQFF.

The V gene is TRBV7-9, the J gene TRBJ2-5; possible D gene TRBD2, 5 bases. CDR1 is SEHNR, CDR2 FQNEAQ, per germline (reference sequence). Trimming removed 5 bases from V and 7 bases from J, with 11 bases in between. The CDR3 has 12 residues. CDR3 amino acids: CASSPEGPTQYF. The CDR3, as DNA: TGTGCCAGCAGCCCCGAGGGCCCGACCCAGTACTTC.

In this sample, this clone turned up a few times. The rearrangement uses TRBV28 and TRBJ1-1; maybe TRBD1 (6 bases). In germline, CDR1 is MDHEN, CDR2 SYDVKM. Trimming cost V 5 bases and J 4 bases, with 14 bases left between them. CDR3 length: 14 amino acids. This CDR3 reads CASSLRQESTEAFF. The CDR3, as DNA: TGTGCCAGCAGTCTACGACAGGAGTCCACTGAAGCTTTCTTT.

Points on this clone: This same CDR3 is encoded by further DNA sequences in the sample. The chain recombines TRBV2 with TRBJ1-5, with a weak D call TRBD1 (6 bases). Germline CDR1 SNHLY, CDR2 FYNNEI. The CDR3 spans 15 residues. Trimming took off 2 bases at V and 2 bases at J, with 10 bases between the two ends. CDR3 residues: CASSERGLGNQPQHF. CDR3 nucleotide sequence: TGTGCCAGCAGTGAAAGGGGGTTGGGCAATCAGCCCCAGCATTTT.

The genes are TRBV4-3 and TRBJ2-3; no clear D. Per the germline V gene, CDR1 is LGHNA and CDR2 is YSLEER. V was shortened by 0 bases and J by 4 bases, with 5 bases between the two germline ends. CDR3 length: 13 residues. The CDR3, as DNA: TGCGCCAGCAGCCAAGATGGGGCAGATACGCAGTATTTT. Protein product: CASSQDGADTQYF.

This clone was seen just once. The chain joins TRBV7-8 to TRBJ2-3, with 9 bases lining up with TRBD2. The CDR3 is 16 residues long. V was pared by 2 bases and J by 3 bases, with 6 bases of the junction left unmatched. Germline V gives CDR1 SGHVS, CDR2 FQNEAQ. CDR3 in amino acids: CASSLRGGGGTDTQYF. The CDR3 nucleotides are TGTGCCAGCAGCTTACGCGGCGGGGGGGGGACAGATACGCAGTATTTT.

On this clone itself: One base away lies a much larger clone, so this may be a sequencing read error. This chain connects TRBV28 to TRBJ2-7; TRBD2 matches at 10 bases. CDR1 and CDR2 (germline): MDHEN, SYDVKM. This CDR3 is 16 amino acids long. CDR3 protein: CASGLERTSGYYEQYF. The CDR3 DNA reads TGTGCCAGCGGTTTAGAACGGACTAGCGGATACTACGAGCAGTACTTC.

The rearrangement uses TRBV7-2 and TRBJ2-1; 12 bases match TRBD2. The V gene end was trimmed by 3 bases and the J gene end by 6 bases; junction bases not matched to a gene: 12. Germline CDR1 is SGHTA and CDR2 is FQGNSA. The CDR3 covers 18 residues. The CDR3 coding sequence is TGTGCCAGCAGCTTCAGCGTGACTAGCGGGAGTCCTGGCAATGAGCAGTTCTTC. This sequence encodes CASSFSVTSGSPGNEQFF.

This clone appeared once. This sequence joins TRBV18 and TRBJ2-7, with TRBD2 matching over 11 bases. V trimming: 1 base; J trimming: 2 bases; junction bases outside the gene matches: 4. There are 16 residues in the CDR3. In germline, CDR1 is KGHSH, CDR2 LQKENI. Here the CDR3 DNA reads TGTGCCAGCTCACCACAGAGGGGACTAGCGGCCTACGAGCAGTACTTC. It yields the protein CASSPQRGLAAYEQYF.

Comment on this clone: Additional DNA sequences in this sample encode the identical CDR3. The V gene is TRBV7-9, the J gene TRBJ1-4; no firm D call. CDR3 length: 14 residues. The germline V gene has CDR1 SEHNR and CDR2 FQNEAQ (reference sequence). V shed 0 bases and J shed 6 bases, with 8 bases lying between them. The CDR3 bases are TGTGCCAGCAGCTTAGCCAGCGGCGATGAAAAACTGTTTTTT. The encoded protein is CASSLASGDEKLFF. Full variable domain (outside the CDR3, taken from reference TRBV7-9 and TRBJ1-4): DTGVSQNPRHKITKRGQNVTFRCDPISEHNRLYWYRQTLGQGPEFLTYFQNEAQLEKSRLLSDRFSAERPKGSFSTLEIQRTEQGDSAMYLCASSLASGDEKLFFGSGTQLSVL.

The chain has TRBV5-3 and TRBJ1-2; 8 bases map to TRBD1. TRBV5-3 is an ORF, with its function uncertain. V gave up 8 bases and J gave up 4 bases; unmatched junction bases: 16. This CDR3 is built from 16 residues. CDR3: CARTLDRALLGYGYTF. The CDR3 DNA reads TGTGCCAGGACCCTGGACAGGGCCCTGCTCGGCTATGGCTACACCTTC.

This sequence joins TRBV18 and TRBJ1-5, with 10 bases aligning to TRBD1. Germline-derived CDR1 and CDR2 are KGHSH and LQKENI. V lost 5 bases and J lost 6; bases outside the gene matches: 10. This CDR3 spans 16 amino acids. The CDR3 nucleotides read TGTGCCAGCTCATGGAGACAGGGGGCTAATGGTCAGCCCCAGCATTTT. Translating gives CASSWRQGANGQPQHF.

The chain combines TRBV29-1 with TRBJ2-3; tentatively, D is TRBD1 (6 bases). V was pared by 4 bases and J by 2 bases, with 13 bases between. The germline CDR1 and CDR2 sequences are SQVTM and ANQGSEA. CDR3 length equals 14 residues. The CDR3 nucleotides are TGCAGCGTTGTGGCAGGGGTAACCACAGATACGCAGTATTTT. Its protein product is CSVVAGVTTDTQYF.

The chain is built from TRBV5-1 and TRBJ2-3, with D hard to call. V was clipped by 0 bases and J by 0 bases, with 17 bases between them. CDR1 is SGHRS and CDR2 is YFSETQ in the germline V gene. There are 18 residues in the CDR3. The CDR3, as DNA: TGCGCCAGCAGCTTGGCCCCGGGCCGTGCCCTCAGCACAGATACGCAGTATTTT. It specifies CASSLAPGRALSTDTQYF.

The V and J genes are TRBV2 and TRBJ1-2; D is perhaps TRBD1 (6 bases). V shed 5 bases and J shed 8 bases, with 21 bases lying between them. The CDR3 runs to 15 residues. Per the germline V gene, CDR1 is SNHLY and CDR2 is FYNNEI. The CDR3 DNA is TGTGCCAGCAGTACTGTGAGGGCAGGGGTGGAAGGCTACACCTTC. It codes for CASSTVRAGVEGYTF.

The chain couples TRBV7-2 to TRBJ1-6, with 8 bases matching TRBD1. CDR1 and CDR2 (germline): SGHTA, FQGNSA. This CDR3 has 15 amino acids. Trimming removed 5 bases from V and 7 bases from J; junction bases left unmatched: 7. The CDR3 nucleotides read TGTGCCAGCAGCCTCCTAGGACAGGGAAATTCACCCCTCCACTTT. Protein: CASSLLGQGNSPLHF.